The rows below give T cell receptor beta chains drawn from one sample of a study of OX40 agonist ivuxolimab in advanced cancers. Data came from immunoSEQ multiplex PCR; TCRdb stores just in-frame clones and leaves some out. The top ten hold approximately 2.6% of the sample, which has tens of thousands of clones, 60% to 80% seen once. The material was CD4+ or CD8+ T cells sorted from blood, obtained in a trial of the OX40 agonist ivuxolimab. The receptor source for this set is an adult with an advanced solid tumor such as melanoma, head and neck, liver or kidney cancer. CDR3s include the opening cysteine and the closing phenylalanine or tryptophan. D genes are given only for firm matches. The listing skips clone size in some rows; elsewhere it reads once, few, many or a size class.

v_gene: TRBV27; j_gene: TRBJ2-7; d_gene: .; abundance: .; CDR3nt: TGTGCCAGCAGTATCAGGGAGGAGTACGAGCAGTACTTC; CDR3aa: CASSIREEYEQYF
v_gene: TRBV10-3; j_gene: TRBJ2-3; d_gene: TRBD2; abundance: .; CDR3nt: TGTGCCAGCAGGATTAGCGGGAGGTCCGCAGATACGCAGTATTTT; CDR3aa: CASRISGRSADTQYF
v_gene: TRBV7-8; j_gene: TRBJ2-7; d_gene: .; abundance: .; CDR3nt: TGTGCCAGCAGCTTACTTGGCTTCTCCTACGAGCAGTACTTC; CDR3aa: CASSLLGFSYEQYF
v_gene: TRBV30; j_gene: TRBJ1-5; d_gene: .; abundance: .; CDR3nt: TGTGCCTGGAGTGTACCGCTCAGCCGGTATCAGCCCCAGCATTTT; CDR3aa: CAWSVPLSRYQPQHF
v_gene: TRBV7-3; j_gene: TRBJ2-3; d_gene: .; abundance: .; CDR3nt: TGTGCCAGCAGCTCGAAGGAGCCCCCAGATACGCAGTATTTT; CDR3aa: CASSSKEPPDTQYF
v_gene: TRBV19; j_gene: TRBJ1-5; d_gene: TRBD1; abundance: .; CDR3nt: TGTGCCAGTAGTATCCCAGGTTTCGGGACAGGGTCAGTCCAGCCCCAGCATTTT; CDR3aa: CASSIPGFGTGSVQPQHF
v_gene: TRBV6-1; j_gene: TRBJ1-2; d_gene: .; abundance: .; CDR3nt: TGTGCCAGCAGTGAAGTCGGGTATGGCTACACCTTC; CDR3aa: CASSEVGYGYTF
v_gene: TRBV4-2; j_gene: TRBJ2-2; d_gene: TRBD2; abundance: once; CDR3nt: TGTGCCAGCAGCCAATCCCTCCCAGTAGGACTAGCGGGAGGTACCGGGGAGCTGTTTTTT; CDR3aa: CASSQSLPVGLAGGTGELFF
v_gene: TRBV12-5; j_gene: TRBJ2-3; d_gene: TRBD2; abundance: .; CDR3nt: TGTGCTAGTGGTTTTGGCGGGAGGGCAGATACGCAGTATTTT; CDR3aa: CASGFGGRADTQYF
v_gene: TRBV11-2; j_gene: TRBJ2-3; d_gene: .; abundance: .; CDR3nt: TGTGCCAGCAGCTCATGGGGATCGGGAGATACGCAGTATTTT; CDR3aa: CASSSWGSGDTQYF
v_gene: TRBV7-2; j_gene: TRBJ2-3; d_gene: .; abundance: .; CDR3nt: TGTGCCAGCAGCGGACCGACAGGAGTCAGCACAGATACGCAGTATTTT; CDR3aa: CASSGPTGVSTDTQYF
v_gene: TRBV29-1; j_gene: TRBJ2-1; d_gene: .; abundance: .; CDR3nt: TGCAGCGTTACAAACGGACAATCCCGGGAGAATGAGCAGTTCTTC; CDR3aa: CSVTNGQSRENEQFF
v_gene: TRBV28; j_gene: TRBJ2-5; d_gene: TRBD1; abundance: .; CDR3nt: TGTGCCAGCAGTTTATCAGGGGGCGTCCAAGAGACCCAGTACTTC; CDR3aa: CASSLSGGVQETQYF
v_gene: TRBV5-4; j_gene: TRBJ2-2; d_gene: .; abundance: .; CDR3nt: TGTGCCACCCACCCCCTGAGGGGGAACACCGGGGAGCTGTTTTTT; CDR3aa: CATHPLRGNTGELFF
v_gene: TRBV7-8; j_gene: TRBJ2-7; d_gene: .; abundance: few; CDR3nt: TGTGCCAGCAGCCTAAGAGGTCCATCCGAGCAGTACTTC; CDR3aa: CASSLRGPSEQYF
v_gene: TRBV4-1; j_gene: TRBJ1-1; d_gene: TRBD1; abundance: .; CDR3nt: TGCGCCAGCAGCATTTGGACAGGGGACCCTGAAGCTTTCTTT; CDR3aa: CASSIWTGDPEAFF
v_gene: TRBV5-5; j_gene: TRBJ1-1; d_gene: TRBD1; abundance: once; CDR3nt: TGTGCCAGCAGCTTTTTGACAGGGGTAAATATGAACACTGAAGCTTTCTTT; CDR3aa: CASSFLTGVNMNTEAFF
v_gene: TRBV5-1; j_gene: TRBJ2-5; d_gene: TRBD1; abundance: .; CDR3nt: TGTGCCAGCAGCAGGGACAGGATGATCGAGACCCAGTACTTC; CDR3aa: CASSRDRMIETQYF
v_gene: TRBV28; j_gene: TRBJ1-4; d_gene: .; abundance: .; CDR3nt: TGTGCCAGCAGTTTCGTAGCAGGGTCGAATGAAAAACTGTTTTTT; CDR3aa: CASSFVAGSNEKLFF
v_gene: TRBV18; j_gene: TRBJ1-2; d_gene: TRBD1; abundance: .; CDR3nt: TGTGCCAGCTCACCCCGGACAGGGGCAGAGGGTGGAGATGGCTACACCTTC; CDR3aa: CASSPRTGAEGGDGYTF
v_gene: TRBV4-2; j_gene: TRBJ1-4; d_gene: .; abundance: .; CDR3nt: TGTGCCAGCAGCCACGGAGATAGAGATAATGAAAAACTGTTTTTT; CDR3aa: CASSHGDRDNEKLFF
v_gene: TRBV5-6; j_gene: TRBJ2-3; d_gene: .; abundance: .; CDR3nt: TGTGCCAGCAGCTCGAAGGTGTTCACAGATACGCAGTATTTT; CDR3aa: CASSSKVFTDTQYF
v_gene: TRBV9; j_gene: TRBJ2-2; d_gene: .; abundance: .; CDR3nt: TGTGCCAGCAGCGTAAATACCGGGGAGCTGTTTTTT; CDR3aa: CASSVNTGELFF
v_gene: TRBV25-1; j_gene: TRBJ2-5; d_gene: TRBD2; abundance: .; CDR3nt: TGTGCCAGCAGTGAAGGGATACTAGCGGAGGCGAGAGAGACCCAGTACTTC; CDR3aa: CASSEGILAEARETQYF
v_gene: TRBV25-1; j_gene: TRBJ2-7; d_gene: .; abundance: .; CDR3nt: TGTGCCAGCCTGACACCGCAGCCCTACGAGCAGTACTTC; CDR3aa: CASLTPQPYEQYF
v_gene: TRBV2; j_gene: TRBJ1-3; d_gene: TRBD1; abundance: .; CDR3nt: TGTGCCAGTAGAGGGACAGGGGGCGGAAACACCATATATTTT; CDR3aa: CASRGTGGGNTIYF
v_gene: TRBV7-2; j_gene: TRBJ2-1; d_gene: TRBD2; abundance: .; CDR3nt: TGTGCCAGCAGCGTAGCGGGAGAGGACTACAATGAGCAGTTCTTC; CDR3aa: CASSVAGEDYNEQFF
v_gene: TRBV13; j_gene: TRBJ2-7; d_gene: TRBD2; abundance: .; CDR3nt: TGTGCCAGCAGCTCAGGACTAGCGGGAGGGTCTGTATCGGTGCAGTACTTC; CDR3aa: CASSSGLAGGSVSVQYF
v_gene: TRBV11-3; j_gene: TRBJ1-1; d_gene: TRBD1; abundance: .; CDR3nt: TGTGCCAGCAGCTCTAATCCGGGACAGATGACGAAAGCTTTCTTT; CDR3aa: CASSSNPGQMTKAFF
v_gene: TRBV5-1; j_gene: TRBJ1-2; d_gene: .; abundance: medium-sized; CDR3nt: TGCGCCAGCAGCTTGGAGCAGAACTATGGCTACACCTTC; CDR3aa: CASSLEQNYGYTF
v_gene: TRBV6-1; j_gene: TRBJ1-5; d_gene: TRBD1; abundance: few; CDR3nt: TGTGCCAGCAGTGAAGGGACAGGGGGGCGAAGCAATCAGCCCCAGCATTTT; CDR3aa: CASSEGTGGRSNQPQHF
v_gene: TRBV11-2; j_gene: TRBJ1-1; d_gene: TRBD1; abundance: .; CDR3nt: TGTGCCAGCAGCTTAGCCATCGGGACAGACACTGAAGCTTTCTTT; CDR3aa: CASSLAIGTDTEAFF
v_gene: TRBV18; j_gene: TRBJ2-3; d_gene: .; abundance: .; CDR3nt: TGTGCCAGCTCACCGTTTGTGGGCAGCGGGACAGATACGCAGTATTTT; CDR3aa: CASSPFVGSGTDTQYF
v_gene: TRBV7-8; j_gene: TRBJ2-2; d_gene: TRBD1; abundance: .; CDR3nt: TGTGCCAGCAGCCATTCCGGGACAGGGCCCGGGGTTTTCGGGGAGCTGTTTTTT; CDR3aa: CASSHSGTGPGVFGELFF
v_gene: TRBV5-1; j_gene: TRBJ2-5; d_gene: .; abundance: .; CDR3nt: TGCGCCAGCAGCCCGGACCAGGGAGGAGAGACCCAGTACTTC; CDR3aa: CASSPDQGGETQYF
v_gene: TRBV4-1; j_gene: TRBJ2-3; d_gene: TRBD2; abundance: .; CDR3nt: TGCGCCAGCAGCCAGACCGCTCCGGGACTAGCGGTAAACACAGATACGCAGTATTTT; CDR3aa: CASSQTAPGLAVNTDTQYF
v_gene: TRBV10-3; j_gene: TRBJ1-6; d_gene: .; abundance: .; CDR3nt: TGTGCCATCAGTGAGTTAGGGAATTCACCCCTCCACTTT; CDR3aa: CAISELGNSPLHF
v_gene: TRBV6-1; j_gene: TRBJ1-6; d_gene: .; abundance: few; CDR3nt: TGTGCCAGCAGTGCCGTTGTAAGGGATTCACCCCTCCACTTT; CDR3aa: CASSAVVRDSPLHF
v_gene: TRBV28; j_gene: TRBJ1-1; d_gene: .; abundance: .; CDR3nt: TGTGCCAGTTCGGGGGGCGCCGGGAAAGCTTTCTTT; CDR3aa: CASSGGAGKAFF
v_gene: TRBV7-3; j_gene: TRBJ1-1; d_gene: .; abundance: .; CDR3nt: TGTGCCAGCAGCTCACAGGGTAACACTGAAGCTTTCTTT; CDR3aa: CASSSQGNTEAFF
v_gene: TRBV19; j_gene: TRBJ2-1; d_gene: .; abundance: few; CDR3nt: TGTGCCAGTAGTCGGACCGGGGCGGAGGGGCCCTACAATGAGCAGTTCTTC; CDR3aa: CASSRTGAEGPYNEQFF
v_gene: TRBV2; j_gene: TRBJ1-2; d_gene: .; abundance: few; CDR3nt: TGTGCCAGCAGTGAACCCGGGGAAGCCGTCTATGGCTACACCTTC; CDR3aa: CASSEPGEAVYGYTF
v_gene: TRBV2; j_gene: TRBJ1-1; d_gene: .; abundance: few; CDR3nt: TGTGCCAGCAGTACGGGCCTTGAAGCTTTCTTT; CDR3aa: CASSTGLEAFF
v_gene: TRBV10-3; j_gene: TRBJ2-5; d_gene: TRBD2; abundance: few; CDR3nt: TGTGCCATCAGTGGGGGACTAGCGGGAGTGCAAGAGACCCAGTACTTC; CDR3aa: CAISGGLAGVQETQYF
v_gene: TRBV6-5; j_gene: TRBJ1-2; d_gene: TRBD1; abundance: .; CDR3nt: TGTGCCAGCACCCCGGGACAGGGATCCGGGGGCTACACCTTC; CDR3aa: CASTPGQGSGGYTF
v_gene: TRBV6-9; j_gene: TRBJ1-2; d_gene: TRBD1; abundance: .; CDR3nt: TGTGCCAGCGAGGGGGCTGGCTACACCTTC; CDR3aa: CASEGAGYTF
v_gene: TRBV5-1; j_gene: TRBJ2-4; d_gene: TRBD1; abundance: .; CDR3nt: TGCGCCAGCAGCTTGGCCCCGACAGGGGCGGATCAAAACATTCAGTACTTC; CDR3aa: CASSLAPTGADQNIQYF
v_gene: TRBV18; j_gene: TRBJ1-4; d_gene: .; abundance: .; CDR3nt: TGTGCCAGCTCACAGGGGACTAATGAAAAACTGTTTTTT; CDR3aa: CASSQGTNEKLFF
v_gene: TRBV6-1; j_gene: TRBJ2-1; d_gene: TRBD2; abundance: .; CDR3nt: TGTGCCAGCGGGGGCGGCGGGAGGACATACAATGAGCAGTTCTTC; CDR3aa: CASGGGGRTYNEQFF
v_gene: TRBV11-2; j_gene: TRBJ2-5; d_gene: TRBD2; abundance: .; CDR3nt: TGTGCCAGCAGGGCACCGGGACTAGGCGGAGAGACCCAGTACTTC; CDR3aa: CASRAPGLGGETQYF
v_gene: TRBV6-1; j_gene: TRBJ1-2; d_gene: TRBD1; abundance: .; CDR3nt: TGTGCCAGCAATCTGGGGGGACAGCTGCGGGGCTACACCTTC; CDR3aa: CASNLGGQLRGYTF
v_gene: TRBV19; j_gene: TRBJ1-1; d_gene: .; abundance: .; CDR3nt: TGTGCCAGCCACGGGGGGCTGGACACTCCAAACACTGAAGCTTTCTTT; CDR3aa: CASHGGLDTPNTEAFF
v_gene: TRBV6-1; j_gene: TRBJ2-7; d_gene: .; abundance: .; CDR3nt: TGTGCCAGCAGTGAATTTATATCCTCCTACGAGCAGTACTTC; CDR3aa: CASSEFISSYEQYF
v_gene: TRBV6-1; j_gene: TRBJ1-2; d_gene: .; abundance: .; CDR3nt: TGTGCCAGCCTCCCCCCCCCGGAGGGGGACTATGGCTACACCTTC; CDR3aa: CASLPPPEGDYGYTF
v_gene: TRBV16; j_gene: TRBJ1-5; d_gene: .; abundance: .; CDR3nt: TGTGCCAGCACCCTTCGGTCGGGGGGTAGAGATCAGCCCCAGCATTTT; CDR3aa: CASTLRSGGRDQPQHF
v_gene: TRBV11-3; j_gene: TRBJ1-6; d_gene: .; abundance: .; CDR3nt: TGTGCCAGCAGCGTGGACGGTAATTCACCCCTCCACTTT; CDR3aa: CASSVDGNSPLHF
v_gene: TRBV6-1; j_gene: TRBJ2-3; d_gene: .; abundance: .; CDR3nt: TGTGCCAGCAGCGCCCTTCAGAGTACGCAGTATTTT; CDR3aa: CASSALQSTQYF
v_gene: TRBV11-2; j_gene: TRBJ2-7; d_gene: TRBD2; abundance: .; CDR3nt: TGTGCCAGCAGCTTAACTAGCGGGAAATCCTACGAGCAGTACTTC; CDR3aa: CASSLTSGKSYEQYF
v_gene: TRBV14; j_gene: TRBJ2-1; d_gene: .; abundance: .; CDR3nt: TGTGCCAGCAGCCGACTTAACGGTGAGCAGTTCTTC; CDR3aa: CASSRLNGEQFF
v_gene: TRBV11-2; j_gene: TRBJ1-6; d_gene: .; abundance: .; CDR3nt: TGTGCCAGCAGCTTAGAACAGGGAAAGAATTCACCCCTCCACTTT; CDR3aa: CASSLEQGKNSPLHF